Presented here are 5 T cell receptor beta chains from one specimen sequenced in a study of vaccination and CD4 T cells after COVID-19. This sample's treatment: approximately nine-day PBMC culture with coronavirus spike peptide pools or control peptides (ViraFEST assay). Antigens for these TCRs are unknown. Cultured CD4+ T-cell DNA underwent Oncomine TCR Beta short-read sequencing. Via MiXCR, TCRdb re-called the PCR reads, giving one row per CDR3 protein. The sample has 11,000 or so distinct CDR3 sequences; around 20% are singletons. This sample comprised CD4+ T cells from blood, cultured in vitro, obtained after SARS-CoV-2 vaccination. These receptors were taken from a human donor who had recovered from COVID-19.

The chain uses TRBV4-3 and TRBJ2-1, with TRBD2 matching over 7 bases. V was pared by 0 bases and J by 4 bases, with 6 bases of the junction left unmatched. Germline assignment: CDR1 LGHNA and CDR2 YSLEER. This CDR3 has 16 amino acids. The CDR3 DNA reads TGCGCCAGCAGCCAAGAAATCGGGAGGAGATACAATGAGCAGTTCTTC. Translating gives CASSQEIGRRYNEQFF.

The rearrangement joins TRBV7-8 to TRBJ1-6; the D is unclear. Germline CDR1 reads SGHVS; CDR2 reads FQNEAQ. The CDR3 contains 16 residues. V shed 3 bases and J shed 2 bases, with 11 bases lying between them. The CDR3 region has the DNA TGTGCCAGCAGCTTGAATGGCCAGGCCTATAATTCACCCCTCCACTTT. This codes for CASSLNGQAYNSPLHF.

This chain uses TRBV27 with TRBJ1-5, with TRBD1 as a possible D gene (6 bases). Trimming took 6 bases from V and 6 from J, leaving 21 bases between them. This CDR3 has 16 residues. Germline CDR1 reads MNHEY; CDR2 reads SMNVEV (reference sequence). CDR3 residues: CASRSPGGGRSQPQHF. The CDR3 DNA reads TGTGCCAGCAGAAGCCCGGGGGGGGGGCGCAGTCAGCCCCAGCATTTT.

V gene TRBV29-1 combines with J gene TRBJ2-5, with 10 nucleotides matching TRBD2. Germline CDR1 SQVTM, CDR2 ANQGSEA. The junction had 4 bases not matched to a gene; V was cut back by 4 bases and J by 5 bases. This CDR3 has 13 residues. This chain's CDR3 is CSVAPSGSETQYF. The CDR3 DNA sequence: TGCAGCGTTGCTCCTAGCGGGAGTGAGACCCAGTACTTC.

In its sample, this clonotype was seen a few times. The chain employs TRBV7-9 and TRBJ1-3; D is ambiguous. CDR1 is SEHNR, CDR2 FQNEAQ, per germline (reference sequence). This CDR3 region has 15 residues. V was cut by 3 bases and J by 5 bases, with 14 bases left in between. The CDR3 loop reads CASSLSAGPRNTIYF. In DNA form, the CDR3 reads TGTGCCAGCAGCTTGTCGGCTGGACCCCGAAACACCATATATTTT. Complete variable domain (other parts from reference TRBV7-9 and TRBJ1-3): DTGVSQNPRHKITKRGQNVTFRCDPISEHNRLYWYRQTLGQGPEFLTYFQNEAQLEKSRLLSDRFSAERPKGSFSTLEIQRTEQGDSAMYLCASSLSAGPRNTIYFGEGSWLTVV.